Listed below are T cell receptor beta chains from one sample, sequenced in a study of cytomegalovirus exposure and HLA in healthy donors. Some clones are missing from TCRdb's copy, which holds only in-frame ones; the method was immunoSEQ multiplex PCR. The sample shows roughly 200,000 clones, about four fifths of them seen only once. Sequencing input: PBMCs. Receptor source: a male donor in good health and CMV-seronegative. Each CDR3 is given with its conserved first and last residue. Each record gives: CDR3 DNA, CDR3 protein, V gene, clone size, D gene, J gene. A D gene is named only where the DNA matches it firmly. Only part of the rows carry a size: once, few, many, or a class if the clone is expanded.

TGTGCCAGCAGCCGAGGGACTAGCGGAACCTACGAGCAGTACTTC | CASSRGTSGTYEQYF | TRBV6-1 | . | TRBD2 | TRBJ2-7
TGTGCCAGCAGCCTAGCGGGATCCCACATGAAGCAGTTCTTC | CASSLAGSHMKQFF | TRBV5-6 | . | TRBD2 | TRBJ2-1
TGTGCCAGCAGCGTAGAACTCGCGTACGGGGCCAACGTCCTGACTTTC | CASSVELAYGANVLTF | TRBV9 | . | . | TRBJ2-6
TGCGCCAGCAGCTTGCAGCGGGGGCACACAGATACGCAGTATTTT | CASSLQRGHTDTQYF | TRBV5-1 | . | TRBD2 | TRBJ2-3
TGTGCCAGCTCACCGGAGAACTATGGCTACACCTTC | CASSPENYGYTF | TRBV18 | . | . | TRBJ1-2
TGTGCCAGCAGCTCCTGGACAGGGGGCTCAACGAACACTGAAGCTTTCTTT | CASSSWTGGSTNTEAFF | TRBV7-9 | . | TRBD1 | TRBJ1-1
TGCGCCAGCAGCGTCGGGGGACAGGGGAACACTGAAGCTTTCTTT | CASSVGGQGNTEAFF | TRBV5-1 | once | TRBD1 | TRBJ1-1
TGCGCCAGCAGTATGGAGACAGGGGTTACTGAAGCTTTCTTT | CASSMETGVTEAFF | TRBV4-1 | . | TRBD1 | TRBJ1-1
TGTGCCAGTAGTATACAGGGGGAGACCCAGTACTTC | CASSIQGETQYF | TRBV19 | . | . | TRBJ2-5
TGCGCCAGCAGGCCTTCTCGACTAGCGGCAATCTACAATGAGCAGTTCTTC | CASRPSRLAAIYNEQFF | TRBV4-1 | few | TRBD2 | TRBJ2-1
TGTGCCAGCAGTTTATCGACAGGGGGCAATCAGCCCCAGCATTTT | CASSLSTGGNQPQHF | TRBV28 | . | TRBD1 | TRBJ1-5
TGTGCCAGCAGTGGTAGGGGGGGAGGTACGCAGTATTTT | CASSGRGGGTQYF | TRBV2 | . | . | TRBJ2-3
TGTGCCACCATGGCCGACTACACTGAAGCTTTCTTT | CATMADYTEAFF | TRBV10-3 | once | . | TRBJ1-1
TGTGCCAGCAGCTTTTCAGGGTATAATGGCTACACCTTC | CASSFSGYNGYTF | TRBV5-4 | once | . | TRBJ1-2
TGTGCCTGTACTAGGGCCGTCTGGACCGGGGAGCTGTTTTTT | CACTRAVWTGELFF | TRBV30 | . | . | TRBJ2-2
TGTGCCTGGACCCGCCGGGACAGGGGAGGAACCGGGGAGCTGTTTTTT | CAWTRRDRGGTGELFF | TRBV30 | . | TRBD1 | TRBJ2-2
TGTGCCAGCAGCTTAGTGGTGGGCCAGCCCCAGCATTTT | CASSLVVGQPQHF | TRBV7-3 | few | . | TRBJ1-5
TGCGCCAGCAGCTCCACCGGACTAGCGGGGGGGTTAAGCTCCTACAATGAGCAGTTCTTC | CASSSTGLAGGLSSYNEQFF | TRBV5-1 | . | TRBD2 | TRBJ2-1
TGTGCCAGCTCATCGGGCAATCAGCCCCAGCATTTT | CASSSGNQPQHF | TRBV18 | . | . | TRBJ1-5
TGTGCCAGTAGTGCCTCGGGGCTAGCGGGGAGCGGAGATGAGCAGTTCTTC | CASSASGLAGSGDEQFF | TRBV19 | . | TRBD2 | TRBJ2-1
TGTGCCAGCCAAGCGGGGACCTACGAGCAGTACTTC | CASQAGTYEQYF | TRBV6-1 | . | TRBD2 | TRBJ2-7
TGCGCCAGCAGCTTAGGGGAGGCAGGGGCCAACGTCCTGACTTTC | CASSLGEAGANVLTF | TRBV5-1 | . | . | TRBJ2-6
TGTGCCAGCAGTTTCAGTTGGGAGAAGCAGTTCTTC | CASSFSWEKQFF | TRBV28 | few | . | TRBJ2-1
TGTGCCACCGCGTTAGGGAGCGCCAAAAACATTCAGTACTTC | CATALGSAKNIQYF | TRBV6-5 | once | . | TRBJ2-4
TGTGCCAGCAGTGTACAGGGGTTCAATCAGCCCCAGCATTTT | CASSVQGFNQPQHF | TRBV6-1 | . | TRBD1 | TRBJ1-5
TGTGCCTGGAGTGTCGACGGGAAGTGGGGCAATCAGCCCCAGCATTTT | CAWSVDGKWGNQPQHF | TRBV30 | . | . | TRBJ1-5
TGCGCCAGCAGCCAAGATGGAGCAGATACGCAGTATTTT | CASSQDGADTQYF | TRBV4-1 | . | . | TRBJ2-3
TGCGCCAGCAGCCAAGCAATGCCTACCTCCAGCAATCAGCCCCAGCATTTT | CASSQAMPTSSNQPQHF | TRBV4-1 | . | . | TRBJ1-5
TGTGCCAGCAGTTATGCCAGACAGAACACTGAAGCTTTCTTT | CASSYARQNTEAFF | TRBV27 | . | . | TRBJ1-1
TGTGCCAGCAGCCAATCCCTAGCGGGAAGGTACAATGAGCAGTTCTTC | CASSQSLAGRYNEQFF | TRBV4-2 | . | TRBD2 | TRBJ2-1
TGTGCCACCGGACTAGCGGGGGCCGCAGATACGCAGTATTTT | CATGLAGAADTQYF | TRBV6-5 | . | TRBD2 | TRBJ2-3
TGCAGCGTCGTTAGGACAGGGGGCCTATCCGAGACCCAGTACTTC | CSVVRTGGLSETQYF | TRBV29-1 | once | TRBD1 | TRBJ2-5
TGTGCCAGCAGTGTGCGCGGCTACAATGAGCAGTTCTTC | CASSVRGYNEQFF | TRBV6-6 | many | . | TRBJ2-1
TGTGCCAGCAGCTTAGGCCTCCACTACAATGAGCAGTTCTTC | CASSLGLHYNEQFF | TRBV7-3 | once | . | TRBJ2-1
TGCAGCGCTCGGGACTTTTCCTCTGGAAACACCATATATTTT | CSARDFSSGNTIYF | TRBV29-1 | . | . | TRBJ1-3
TGCAGCGTGTCGCCACTGAACTATGGCTACACCTTC | CSVSPLNYGYTF | TRBV29-1 | . | . | TRBJ1-2
TGTGCCAGCAGTTACTCGACCGGCAGGGGAGGGGAAAAACTGTTTTTT | CASSYSTGRGGEKLFF | TRBV6-5 | . | . | TRBJ1-4
TGTGCCAGCAGTTACGGGAGCGGGGGGATTAATGAGCAGTTCTTC | CASSYGSGGINEQFF | TRBV6-6 | . | TRBD2 | TRBJ2-1
TGTGCCAGCAGTTTATCGGGGGAGCGGGAAGGGCGCACAGATACGCAGTATTTT | CASSLSGEREGRTDTQYF | TRBV27 | . | TRBD2 | TRBJ2-3
TGTGCCAGCAGCTCGACAGGGGGCGTCGGTATGCAGTACTTC | CASSSTGGVGMQYF | TRBV5-4 | once | TRBD1 | TRBJ2-7
TGTGCCAGCAGCCAAGAACGAACAGGGGTGAGAACAGATACGCAGTATTTT | CASSQERTGVRTDTQYF | TRBV14 | . | TRBD1 | TRBJ2-3
TGTGCCAGCAGACCGGGGTTGAACTATGGCTACACCTTC | CASRPGLNYGYTF | TRBV28 | . | . | TRBJ1-2
TGTGCCAGCAGCTCGCCGGGGGGGTACGGCTATGGCTACACCTTC | CASSSPGGYGYGYTF | TRBV7-8 | . | . | TRBJ1-2
TGTGCCCAGGGGGGCTCTGGAAACACCATATATTTT | CAQGGSGNTIYF | TRBV30 | . | TRBD1 | TRBJ1-3
TGTGCCAGCAGCCATTTGGACTGGGACCAAGAGACCCAGTACTTC | CASSHLDWDQETQYF | TRBV9 | once | . | TRBJ2-5
TGTGCCAGCAGCTTATCGGGACAGGGGTTCTACGAGCAGTACTTC | CASSLSGQGFYEQYF | TRBV7-8 | . | TRBD1 | TRBJ2-7